These 15 T cell receptor beta chains were all obtained from the same sample, sequenced in a study of cytomegalovirus exposure and HLA in healthy donors. PCR involved 60 Vbeta and 13 Jbeta primers. TCRdb's copy holds only in-frame clones and misses some; the assay was immunoSEQ multiplex PCR. The sample lists over 80,000 clones, 70% to 75% occurring once. The sample comprised PBMCs. These receptors were taken from a man between 35 and 55 years old in good health and CMV-seronegative.

This chain joins TRBV7-2 and TRBJ1-2; 11 bases are shared with TRBD1. Losses at the gene ends were 0 bases for V and 4 bases for J; bases not matched to a gene: 1. The CDR3 contains 15 residues. Germline V gives CDR1 SGHTA, CDR2 FQGNSA. The CDR3 here is CASSLAGTGGYGYTF. Written as DNA, the CDR3 is TGTGCCAGCAGCTTAGCCGGGACAGGGGGCTATGGCTACACCTTC. Filled out from reference TRBV7-2 and TRBJ1-2, the complete variable domain reads GAGVSQSPSNKVTEKGKDVELRCDPISGHTALYWYRQSLGQGLEFLIYFQGNSAPDKSGLPSDRFSAERTGGSVSTLTIQRTQQEDSAVYLCASSLAGTGGYGYTFGSGTRLTVV.

The J gene is TRBJ1-1, the V gene TRBV7-2; D might be TRBD1 (6 bases). CDR3 size: 13 residues. V was clipped by 4 bases and J by 1 base, with 7 bases between them. Germline loops: CDR1 SGHTA, CDR2 FQGNSA. CDR3 coding DNA: TGTGCCAGCAGCTGGGGACAGAACACTGAAGCTTTCTTT. It encodes CASSWGQNTEAFF.

The chain recombines TRBV5-1 with TRBJ2-4, with 9 bases identical to TRBD2. The V and J ends lost 1 base and 11 bases, in that order; junction bases with no gene match: 4. The CDR3 has 13 amino acids. Germline loops: CDR1 SGHRS, CDR2 YFSETQ. DNA for the CDR3: TGCGCCAGCAGCTTGTGGGCTAGCGGGGTTCAGTACTTC. Its translation: CASSLWASGVQYF.

J is TRBJ1-1 and V is TRBV28; D is undetermined. The germline CDR1 and CDR2 sequences are MDHEN and SYDVKM. CDR3 size: 13 residues. V was trimmed by 6 bases and J by 1 base, leaving 9 bases between them. The CDR3 nucleotides are TGTGCCAGCAGCCCGCTATGGAACACTGAAGCTTTCTTT. Protein product: CASSPLWNTEAFF. Full variable domain (missing parts from reference TRBV28 and TRBJ1-1): DVKVTQSSRYLVKRTGEKVFLECVQDMDHENMFWYRQDPGLGLRLIYFSYDVKMKEKGDIPEGYSVSREKKERFSLILESASTNQTSMYLCASSPLWNTEAFFGQGTRLTVV.

This clone was found a few times. The V and J genes are TRBV29-1 and TRBJ2-1; D perhaps matches TRBD1 (6 bases). The germline V gene encodes CDR1 SQVTM and CDR2 ANQGSEA. The CDR3 extends over 12 amino acids. The ends were cut back, 7 bases at V and 10 bases at J, with 17 bases in the middle. In nucleotides, the CDR3 is TGCAGCGCCCGCCCCGGGACAACCGAGCAGTTCTTC. It encodes CSARPGTTEQFF.

The chain uses TRBV5-1 and TRBJ2-5, with D possibly being TRBD2 (6 bases). The germline V and J ends were trimmed by 4 bases and 5 bases, with 21 bases remaining between them. Germline V gene lookup returns CDR1 SGHRS and CDR2 YFSETQ. The CDR3 consists of 16 residues. CDR3 region: CASSEKGGVQTETQYF. CDR3 DNA: TGCGCCAGCAGCGAGAAGGGCGGGGTTCAAACGGAGACCCAGTACTTC.

The CDR3 DNA sequence: TGTGCCAGCAGTGGGACTAGCGCGAGCTCCTACAATGAGCAGTTCTTC. It is translated as CASSGTSASSYNEQFF. The rearrangement joins TRBV2 to TRBJ2-1; 9 bases line up with TRBD2. CDR3 size: 16 residues. V shed 4 bases and J 0 bases; nucleotides not matched to a gene: 4. CDR1 is SNHLY, CDR2 FYNNEI, per germline.

This chain uses TRBV5-6 with TRBJ2-7, with TRBD2 matching 9 bases. Germline V gene sequence: CDR1 SGHDT, CDR2 YYEEEE. CDR3 length: 15 residues. V shed 4 bases and J 5 bases; nucleotides not matched to a gene: 10. CDR3 sequence reads: CASSQMTSGTHEQYF. The DNA for the CDR3 is TGTGCCAGCAGCCAAATGACTAGCGGCACACACGAGCAGTACTTC.

The CDR3 spells CASATGVRTYEQYF. The CDR3 nucleotides are TGTGCCAGCGCCACAGGGGTTAGAACCTACGAGCAGTACTTC. This chain connects TRBV13 to TRBJ2-7; 7 bases agree with TRBD1. V was clipped by 8 bases and J by 2 bases; unmatched bases: 9. The CDR3 runs 14 residues. In germline, CDR1 is PRHDT, CDR2 FYEKMQ (reference sequence).

This clone showed up just once. Its ends do not fully match the called genes, so a read error is possible. This chain joins TRBV4-3 and TRBJ1-2, with a tentative D call TRBD1 (5 bases). From germline, CDR1 is LGHNA and CDR2 YSLEER. The CDR3 covers 10 residues. The CDR3 region is CASSSRTCAF. In DNA, the CDR3 is TGCGCCAGCAGCTCCCGGACATGCGCCTTC.

The CDR3 sequence: CASGTSGGYNEQFF. For the CDR3, the DNA is TGTGCCAGCGGAACTAGCGGGGGGTACAATGAGCAGTTCTTC. The V call is TRBV9, the J call TRBJ2-1; 12 positions match TRBD2. Germline V gene sequence: CDR1 SGDLS, CDR2 YYNGEE. CDR3 size: 14 residues. The V gene end was trimmed by 7 bases and the J gene end by 4 bases; junction bases not matched to a gene: 3.

The genes are TRBV2 and TRBJ2-3; the match to TRBD2 covers 7 bases. The CDR3 consists of 12 residues. After removal of 6 bases from V and 7 bases from J, the junction contained 4 bases not matched to a gene. Germline-derived CDR1 and CDR2 are SNHLY and FYNNEI. The CDR3 loop is CASRPAGYTQYF. CDR3 DNA sequence: TGTGCCAGCAGGCCAGCGGGGTATACGCAGTATTTT.

This chain connects TRBV11-2 to TRBJ2-5; tentative D call: TRBD1 (5 bases). The CDR3 runs 17 residues. Trimming removed 5 bases from V and 2 bases from J, with 21 bases in between. Looked up from germline, CDR1 is SGHAT and CDR2 is FQNNGV. The CDR3 sequence is CASSRPGGAAFQETQYF. CDR3 coding DNA: TGTGCCAGCAGCCGTCCAGGTGGGGCAGCTTTTCAAGAGACCCAGTACTTC.

This clone was observed a single time. This chain joins TRBV18 and TRBJ2-4; D possibly corresponds to TRBD1 (5 bases). The CDR3 runs to 15 residues. Looked up from germline, CDR1 is KGHSH and CDR2 is LQKENI. V lost 3 bases and J lost 7, with 16 bases in between. The CDR3 nucleotides are TGTGCCAGCTCACCGTACATGACAGAAACTAACATTCAGTACTTC. Protein: CASSPYMTETNIQYF.

This clone has only one observation. The genes are TRBV6-1 and TRBJ2-4; 12 bases agree with TRBD2. Germline values: CDR1 MNHNS, CDR2 SASEGT. V dropped 2 bases and J dropped 0; count of bases not matched to a gene: 8. There are 19 residues in the CDR3. CDR3 amino acids: CASSECFLAGGLAKNIQYF. The CDR3 bases are TGTGCCAGCAGTGAATGTTTCCTAGCGGGGGGGTTAGCCAAAAACATTCAGTACTTC.